The next 8 T cell receptor beta chains were all read from a single sample in a study of early T cells in non-severe SARS-CoV-2 infection (dated by TCRdb to the early 2020s). The library was produced with 5' RACE. Sequencing used a NextSeq 500. TCRdb's own reprocessing of the public reads used fastp at Q25 and MiXCR and kept productive beta chains. Every distinct CDR3 protein forms one entry, paired with its most common genes and DNA. Recorded for this sample are roughly 60,000 distinct CDR3 sequences; about 8.4% of them occurred a single time. The ten largest make up about 3.7% of the sample. The sequenced sample consisted of whole blood. These receptors originate from an adult who was a healthcare worker with PCR-confirmed SARS-CoV-2 infection or an uninfected control (not recorded which).

The rearrangement links TRBV5-1 to TRBJ2-1, with 13 bases lining up with TRBD2. Losses at the gene ends were 4 bases for V and 9 bases for J; bases not matched to a gene: 4. The CDR3 consists of 14 residues. CDR1 is SGHRS, CDR2 YFSETQ, per germline. The CDR3 region has the DNA TGCGCCAGCAGCGTCGGGACTAGCGGGATTGAGCAGTTCTTC. Protein: CASSVGTSGIEQFF.

The V and J genes are TRBV29-1 and TRBJ2-5; possible D gene TRBD1, 6 bases. This CDR3 has 15 residues. In germline, CDR1 is SQVTM, CDR2 ANQGSEA. Trimming stripped 6 bases from V and 3 bases from J, with 20 bases between. CDR3 sequence (DNA): TGCAGCGTACGTCCCAGGGGTGTCCCCGAAGAGACCCAGTACTTC. This gives the protein CSVRPRGVPEETQYF. Full variable domain (outside the CDR3, taken from reference TRBV29-1 and TRBJ2-5): SAVISQKPSRDICQRGTSLTIQCQVDSQVTMMFWYRQQPGQSLTLIATANQGSEATYESGFVIDKFPISRPNLTFSTLTVSNMSPEDSSIYLCSVRPRGVPEETQYFGPGTRLLVL.

The chain recombines TRBV7-2 with TRBJ2-5, with D unresolved. The CDR3 is 14 amino acids. V dropped 1 base and J dropped 1 base, with 7 bases sitting between them. Germline V gene lookup returns CDR1 SGHTA and CDR2 FQGNSA. CDR3 coding DNA: TGTGCCAGCAGCTTAGGGCGGCTCCAAGAGACCCAGTACTTC. It specifies CASSLGRLQETQYF. Filled out from reference TRBV7-2 and TRBJ2-5, the complete variable domain reads GAGVSQSPSNKVTEKGKDVELRCDPISGHTALYWYRQSLGQGLEFLIYFQGNSAPDKSGLPSDRFSAERTGGSVSTLTIQRTQQEDSAVYLCASSLGRLQETQYFGPGTRLLVL.

This clonotype was recorded at least ten times. The gene calls are TRBV27 and TRBJ1-6; tentatively, D is TRBD1 (5 bases). The CDR3 length is 13 residues. Trimming shortened V by 4 bases and J by 7 bases, and 8 bases separated the two germline ends. From germline, CDR1 is MNHEY and CDR2 SMNVEV (reference sequence). CDR3 nucleotide sequence: TGTGCCAGCAGTTGGGGGTTCAATTCACCCCTCCACTTT. It yields the protein CASSWGFNSPLHF.

This chain connects TRBV7-9 to TRBJ2-3; TRBD2 matches 7 bases. Trimming took 7 bases from V and 4 from J; bases not matched to a gene: 11. This CDR3 contains 15 residues. Germline V gives CDR1 SEHNR, CDR2 FQNEAQ (reference sequence). CDR3 DNA sequence: TGTGCCAGCAACCCCCAACTAGCGCGGTCAGATACGCAGTATTTT. Encoded protein: CASNPQLARSDTQYF.

This clonotype appeared many times. This chain joins TRBV3-1 and TRBJ1-2; D gene unclear. V was clipped by 1 base and J by 6 bases, with 9 bases between them. This CDR3 has 13 amino acids. CDR1 and CDR2 (germline): LGHDT, YNNKEL (reference sequence). The CDR3 here is CASSQVAKDGYTF. The DNA for the CDR3 is TGTGCCAGCAGCCAAGTGGCGAAGGATGGCTACACCTTC.

This clonotype came up many times. The rearrangement joins TRBV6-5 to TRBJ1-1; 9 nucleotides line up with TRBD1. Looked up from germline, CDR1 is MNHEY and CDR2 is SVGAGI. V shed 8 bases and J 0 bases; nucleotides not matched to a gene: 4. The CDR3 runs 14 residues. This CDR3 is CASRTGAMNTEAFF. For the CDR3, the DNA is TGTGCCAGCCGGACAGGGGCTATGAACACTGAAGCTTTCTTT.

In this sample, this clonotype turned up many times. The chain couples TRBV11-3 to TRBJ2-1, with 7 bases fitting TRBD2. The CDR3 has 13 amino acids. The V gene's germline CDR1 is SGHNT and CDR2 YENEEA. With 1 base clipped from V and 6 bases from J, the junction kept 0 bases outside the gene matches. The CDR3 sequence is CASSLGGSNEQFF. In DNA, the CDR3 is TGTGCCAGCAGCTTAGGCGGGAGCAATGAGCAGTTCTTC.